One sample yielded the 26 T cell receptor beta chains listed below, sequenced in a study of response to subunit inactivated influenza vaccine. TCRdb itself ran the RT-PCR reads through MiXCR, one entry per CDR3 protein. The table records hundreds of thousands of distinct CDR3 sequences, 12% to 15% of them present only once. The sequences come from PBMCs from blood, collected 14 days before vaccination. These receptors originate from a man aged 45-65 years who received an inactivated influenza vaccine.

This chain joins TRBV7-6 and TRBJ1-4; a weak D match, TRBD1 (6 bases). V lost 4 bases and J lost 8, with 17 bases in between. Germline V gene data show CDR1 as SGHVS and CDR2 as FNYEAQ. The CDR3 is made up of 15 amino acids. CDR3 coding DNA: TGTGCCAGCAGCTCCCGTCGGGGGCTGGAGGAAAAACTGTTTTTT. Protein: CASSSRRGLEEKLFF.

This clonotype was observed a few times. Written as DNA, the CDR3 is TGTGCCAGCTCGGCACAGGCCCAATCTGGGGATTCACCCCTCCACTTT. The encoded protein is CASSAQAQSGDSPLHF. This sequence joins TRBV18 and TRBJ1-6; possibly TRBD1 for D (5 bases). V shed 6 bases and J shed 8 bases, with 20 bases lying between them. From germline, CDR1 is KGHSH and CDR2 LQKENI. The CDR3 is 16 residues long.

V gene TRBV6-2 or TRBV6-3 combines with J gene TRBJ2-2; 8 bases align to TRBD2. In germline, CDR1 is MNHEY, CDR2 SVGEGT. The CDR3 covers 14 residues. The trim removed 7 bases at V and 7 bases at J, leaving 8 bases unmatched. In DNA, the CDR3 is TGTGCCAGCAATCGAGCGGGAGTAGGCGGGGAGCTGTTTTTT. Amino acids: CASNRAGVGGELFF.

This chain joins TRBV11-1 and TRBJ2-7; D unresolved. Germline V gene sequence: CDR1 SGHAT, CDR2 FQDESV (reference sequence). V was clipped by 1 base and J by 4 bases, with 23 bases between them. The CDR3 totals 18 residues. The CDR3 sequence is CASSLVGVHGAFVYEQYF. The CDR3 DNA reads TGTGCCAGCAGCTTAGTTGGAGTTCACGGCGCTTTTGTTTACGAGCAGTACTTC.

This clonotype was counted only a few times. J is TRBJ1-5 and V is TRBV7-2; D gene uncertain. Germline loops: CDR1 SGHTA, CDR2 FQGNSA. The CDR3 has 15 residues. Trimming pared 8 bases from V and 1 base from J, leaving 15 bases between. The CDR3 loop is CASSEGRWSNQPQHF. As DNA, the CDR3 is TGTGCCAGCTCTGAGGGTCGGTGGAGCAATCAGCCCCAGCATTTT.

The rearrangement uses TRBV7-2 and TRBJ2-7; D might be TRBD1 (6 bases). Deletions cut 5 bases from V and 4 bases from J, with 12 bases between. The CDR3 has 13 residues. Germline CDR1 reads SGHTA; CDR2 reads FQGNSA. CDR3 amino acids: CASSEQGPYEQYF. As DNA, the CDR3 is TGTGCCAGCAGCGAACAGGGTCCGTACGAGCAGTACTTC. The full variable domain, with the rest looked up from reference TRBV7-2 and TRBJ2-7, is GAGVSQSPSNKVTEKGKDVELRCDPISGHTALYWYRQSLGQGLEFLIYFQGNSAPDKSGLPSDRFSAERTGGSVSTLTIQRTQQEDSAVYLCASSEQGPYEQYFGPGTRLTVT.

V is TRBV5-6 and J is TRBJ1-1; D remains ambiguous. There are 13 residues in the CDR3. Germline-derived CDR1 and CDR2 are SGHDT and YYEEEE. Trimming removed 0 bases at V and 3 bases at J, with 6 bases between. The CDR3 DNA is TGTGCCAGCAGCTTGGTGGGATACACTGAAGCTTTCTTT. Its translation: CASSLVGYTEAFF.

There are many counts of this clonotype. The chain joins TRBV4-2 to TRBJ2-3; weak D call: TRBD1 (6 bases). V was cut by 1 base and J by 2 bases, with 10 bases left in between. CDR3 length: 15 residues. Germline V gene lookup returns CDR1 LGHNA and CDR2 YNFKEQ. CDR3 protein: CASSQGAGDTDTQYF. The CDR3 coding sequence is TGTGCCAGCAGCCAAGGGGCAGGGGACACAGATACGCAGTATTTT.

This clonotype was counted between two and nine times. The chain couples TRBV27 to TRBJ2-5, with D hard to call. Trimming removed 3 bases from V and 5 bases from J, with 19 bases in between. Germline V gene sequence: CDR1 MNHEY, CDR2 SMNVEV (reference sequence). The CDR3 has 16 amino acids. CDR3 sequence: CASSFSIAKMRETQYF. The CDR3, as DNA: TGTGCCAGCAGTTTCAGCATTGCTAAAATGCGGGAGACCCAGTACTTC.

The chain uses TRBV5-1 and TRBJ1-1; D not certain. The V gene's germline CDR1 is SGHRS and CDR2 YFSETQ. The length of the CDR3 is 16 residues. Trimming took off 2 bases at V and 0 bases at J, with 14 bases between the two ends. The CDR3 reads CASSFSSPGLNTEAFF. In nucleotides, the CDR3 is TGCGCCAGCAGCTTCTCAAGTCCAGGATTGAACACTGAAGCTTTCTTT.

This clonotype came up many times. This rearrangement joins TRBV5-1 to TRBJ2-7; TRBD2 is a possible D gene (5 bases). The germline V gene has CDR1 SGHRS and CDR2 YFSETQ. Trimming shortened V by 0 bases and J by 7 bases, and 8 bases separated the two germline ends. The CDR3 is 12 residues long. The CDR3 DNA reads TGCGCCAGCAGCTTGGGGGAGAGGGAGCAGTACTTC. Its protein is CASSLGEREQYF.

In its sample, this clonotype was seen a few times. The V call is TRBV6-2 or TRBV6-3, the J call TRBJ1-2; 9 bases fit TRBD1. Germline CDR1 MNHEY, CDR2 SVGEGT. This CDR3 is 16 amino acids long. V lost 5 bases and J lost 3; bases outside the gene matches: 10. The CDR3 region has the DNA TGTGCCAGCAGTCCAATACAGGGGGCGAGATACTATGGCTACACCTTC. Translation: CASSPIQGARYYGYTF.

This clonotype was seen a single time. The V and J genes are TRBV20-1 and TRBJ2-3, with D uncertain. This CDR3 comprises 18 residues. CDR1 is DFQATT, CDR2 SNEGSKA, per germline (reference sequence). Trimming removed 6 bases at V and 2 bases at J, with 27 bases between. CDR3 nucleotides: TGCAGTGCCAGCACCGGGCCCTTCCCGCTCACTTACACAGATACGCAGTATTTT. Protein sequence: CSASTGPFPLTYTDTQYF.

The V gene is TRBV29-1, the J gene TRBJ2-7; the D gene could be TRBD1 or TRBD2 (5 bases each). V dropped 3 bases and J dropped 9 bases, with 18 bases sitting between them. Germline V lookup: CDR1 SQVTM, CDR2 ANQGSEA. CDR3 length: 13 residues. The CDR3 DNA follows: TGCAGCGTTGATGATGAGAGGGGTTTGGGGCAGTACTTC. It translates to CSVDDERGLGQYF.

This CDR3 reads CASSWRGNEQFF. The CDR3 region has the DNA TGTGCCAGCAGCTGGAGGGGCAATGAGCAGTTCTTC. The chain links TRBV7-9 to TRBJ2-1; D may be TRBD2 (6 bases). Germline CDR1 SEHNR, CDR2 FQNEAQ (reference sequence). The CDR3 contains 12 residues. Deletions cut 4 bases from V and 6 bases from J, with 7 bases between.

This sequence joins TRBV30 and TRBJ2-1; TRBD2 is a possible D gene (7 bases). The V end lost 3 bases, the J end lost 3 bases, and 12 bases lay between the germline ends. This CDR3 has 14 amino acids. In germline, CDR1 is GTSNPN, CDR2 SVGIG (reference sequence). The CDR3 nucleotides are TGTGCCTGGAGGGGGGGGCAGGGCTACAATGAGCAGTTCTTC. Translated, it gives CAWRGGQGYNEQFF.

This rearrangement joins TRBV4-1 to TRBJ2-2; 11 nucleotides line up with TRBD1. The CDR3 sequence is 17 residues long. The germline CDR1 and CDR2 sequences are MGHRA and YSYEKL. The ends lost 4 bases at V and 5 bases at J; junction bases unmatched: 9. CDR3 region: CASSRGPGQGETGELFF. The CDR3 nucleotides are TGCGCCAGCAGCCGAGGACCGGGACAGGGGGAAACCGGGGAGCTGTTTTTT.

This chain links TRBV28 with TRBJ2-1; TRBD2 matches at 9 bases. J gave up 9 bases and V 1 base, and 7 bases lay outside the gene matches. The germline V gene encodes CDR1 MDHEN and CDR2 SYDVKM. The CDR3 is 15 residues long. This chain's CDR3 is CASSLFAGGGVEQFF. CDR3 nucleotides: TGTGCCAGCAGTTTATTTGCGGGGGGGGGCGTTGAGCAGTTCTTC.

The rearrangement links TRBV7-9 to TRBJ2-7; perhaps TRBD1 as D (5 bases). In germline, CDR1 is SEHNR, CDR2 FQNEAQ (reference sequence). V gave up 3 bases and J gave up 5 bases, with 11 bases separating them. The CDR3 covers 13 residues. This CDR3 reads CASSLQSRDEQYF. CDR3 bases: TGTGCCAGCAGCTTGCAGTCCAGGGACGAGCAGTACTTC.

This chain uses TRBV28 with TRBJ2-7; D is unresolved. The CDR3 extends over 12 amino acids. V gave up 7 bases and J gave up 5 bases, with 12 bases separating them. Germline CDR1 reads MDHEN; CDR2 reads SYDVKM. The CDR3 nucleotides read TGTGCCAGCAATCCATCCCCCGACGAGCAGTACTTC. Its translation is CASNPSPDEQYF.

This clonotype was recorded many times. The chain combines TRBV10-3 with TRBJ2-5; D is unclear. The CDR3 covers 13 residues. The germline CDR1 and CDR2 sequences are ENHRY and SYGVKD. Trimming left V 2 bases short and J 2 bases short, with 6 bases between. The CDR3 nucleotides read TGTGCCATCAGTGAGAACTTTCAAGAGACCCAGTACTTC. It encodes CAISENFQETQYF.

The table lists this clonotype with many counts. The chain has TRBV5-6 and TRBJ2-7, with 8 positions matching TRBD1. The germline V gene has CDR1 SGHDT and CDR2 YYEEEE. V dropped 4 bases and J dropped 7; count of bases not matched to a gene: 4. CDR3 length: 12 residues. The CDR3 region is CASSRTGIEQYF. The CDR3 bases are TGTGCCAGCAGCCGGACAGGGATTGAGCAGTACTTC.

The chain carries TRBV28 and TRBJ1-5; TRBD1 might be the D (5 bases). The CDR3 contains 15 residues. Germline V lookup: CDR1 MDHEN, CDR2 SYDVKM. V lost 5 bases and J 2 bases, leaving 13 bases between the germline ends. As DNA, the CDR3 is TGTGCCAGCAGTGGGGGGGTTAAGGGCAATCAGCCCCAGCATTTT. It specifies CASSGGVKGNQPQHF.

The chain couples TRBV3-1 to TRBJ1-6, with D tentatively TRBD1 (6 bases). V lost 0 bases and J lost 10, with 10 bases in between. Germline assignment: CDR1 LGHDT and CDR2 YNNKEL (reference sequence). The CDR3 covers 14 residues. CDR3 region: CASSQEGGGSPLHF. The CDR3 nucleotides read TGTGCCAGCAGCCAAGAGGGGGGCGGATCACCCCTCCACTTT.

This clonotype turned up a few times. The rearrangement uses TRBV20-1 and TRBJ2-1; D is possibly TRBD2 (6 bases). The V gene lost 2 bases and the J gene lost 5 bases, with 13 bases spanning the gap. CDR3 size: 14 residues. From germline, CDR1 is DFQATT and CDR2 SNEGSKA (reference sequence). In DNA, the CDR3 is TGCAGTGCTAGATTCCGGGACTTCAACAATGAGCAGTTCTTC. It encodes CSARFRDFNNEQFF.

The chain is built from TRBV11-3 and TRBJ2-2, with D unclear. Germline CDR1 is SGHNT and CDR2 is YENEEA. Trimming left V 5 bases short and J 4 bases short, with 20 bases between. The CDR3 totals 17 residues. For the CDR3, the DNA is TGTGCCAGCAGCCTCGATTCGTCCGGCCTCGGCACCGGGGAGCTGTTTTTT. Translation: CASSLDSSGLGTGELFF.